The 26 T cell receptor beta chains presented below share a single source sample, sequenced in a study of cytomegalovirus exposure and HLA in healthy donors. TCRdb keeps only in-frame clones here, not all; method: immunoSEQ multiplex PCR. This sample carries 100,000 to 150,000 clones, 94% of them seen once, and the ten largest clones take roughly 1.3%. Input material: PBMCs. The receptors were sampled from a woman between 18 and 29 years old in good health and CMV-seronegative.

V usage is TRBV6-1 and J usage is TRBJ2-7; 7 positions match TRBD1. J was trimmed by 7 bases and V by 4 bases; bases with no gene match: 19. CDR3 length: 17 amino acids. CDR1 and CDR2 from the germline V gene are MNHNS and SASEGT. For the CDR3, the DNA is TGTGCCAGCAGTGGAGCCGACATTCACTCGGACAGGCCGGAGCAGTACTTC. Protein: CASSGADIHSDRPEQYF.

The table lists this clone with many counts. The rearrangement uses TRBV27 and TRBJ2-3, with D hard to call. The CDR3 loop spans 16 amino acids. Trimming left V 5 bases short and J 2 bases short, with 17 bases between. Germline assignment: CDR1 MNHEY and CDR2 SMNVEV (reference sequence). The DNA of the CDR3 is TGTGCCAGCAGTCCTCCTTCGACTCGTATCACAGATACGCAGTATTTT. It is translated as CASSPPSTRITDTQYF.

The chain links TRBV27 to TRBJ1-2, with 8 bases aligning to TRBD1. The J segment lost 7 bases and the V segment lost 1 base, leaving 11 bases of the junction unmatched. Per the germline V gene, CDR1 is MNHEY and CDR2 is SMNVEV (reference sequence). The CDR3 length is 16 residues. CDR3 in amino acids: CASSLFQGAGLGGYTF. Written as DNA, the CDR3 is TGTGCCAGCAGTTTATTCCAGGGGGCAGGACTCGGTGGCTACACCTTC.

The CDR3 is CASSPGLAYTDTQYF. The CDR3 DNA reads TGTGCCAGCAGCCCCGGACTAGCGTACACAGATACGCAGTATTTT. The rearrangement uses TRBV7-2 and TRBJ2-3; TRBD2 matches 9 bases. The CDR3 has 15 amino acids. J lost 2 bases, V lost 5 bases, and 5 bases had no gene match. Germline V CDR1 and CDR2: SGHTA, FQGNSA.

In its sample, this clone was seen a few times. V is TRBV25-1 and J is TRBJ2-3, with D uncertain. Between the trimmed V and J ends, which lost 5 bases and 6 bases, there was a span of 6 bases. Germline V gene sequence: CDR1 MGHDK, CDR2 SYGVNS. CDR3 length: 11 amino acids. This CDR3 reads CASSTYDTQYF. CDR3 nucleotide sequence: TGTGCCAGCAGTACATACGATACGCAGTATTTT.

This clone was counted once. The genes are TRBV10-3 and TRBJ2-7; D ambiguous. The V gene lost 2 bases and the J gene lost 5 bases, with 7 bases spanning the gap. The CDR3 sequence is 12 residues long. Germline loops: CDR1 ENHRY, CDR2 SYGVKD. The CDR3 is CAISEGPHEQYF. The CDR3 DNA sequence: TGTGCCATCAGTGAGGGGCCTCACGAGCAGTACTTC.

V is TRBV19 and J is TRBJ1-6; a weak D match, TRBD1 (6 bases). V gave up 5 bases and J gave up 7 bases, with 12 bases separating them. From germline, CDR1 is LNHDA and CDR2 SQIVND (reference sequence). There are 14 residues in the CDR3. The CDR3 region is CASSLAGDNSPLHF. The CDR3 DNA reads as TGTGCCAGTAGTCTCGCAGGGGACAATTCACCCCTCCACTTT.

The table lists this clone with a few counts. The chain joins TRBV2 to TRBJ2-2; TRBD2 matches at 7 bases. Trimming cost V 2 bases and J 1 base; bases outside gene matches: 4. Germline loops: CDR1 SNHLY, CDR2 FYNNEI. This CDR3 has 16 residues. CDR3 sequence: CASSEYGGGNTGELFF. The DNA of the CDR3 is TGTGCCAGCAGTGAATACGGCGGGGGGAACACCGGGGAGCTGTTTTTT.

This clone was seen only once. The chain recombines TRBV7-8 with TRBJ1-2; D is unclear. Germline CDR1 SGHVS, CDR2 FQNEAQ. CDR3 length: 14 residues. The V end was cut by 5 bases, the J end by 6 bases, with 16 bases between. The CDR3 coding sequence is TGTGCCAGCAGCCCGCCGGGGTGGGGTGATGGCTACACCTTC. This encodes CASSPPGWGDGYTF.

As for this clone: A read error may account for a junction end that differs from germline. The chain recombines TRBV7-7 with TRBJ1-4, with a possible D match to TRBD1 (6 bases). The germline V gene has CDR1 SSHAT and CDR2 FNYEAQ (reference sequence). The CDR3 has 15 amino acids. CDR3: CASSNKDRPNEKLFF. The DNA of the CDR3 is TGTGCTAGCAGCAATAAGGACAGACCTAATGAAAAACTGTTTTTT.

This clone is a singleton in its sample. The rearrangement uses TRBV2 and TRBJ2-1, with D possibly matching TRBD1 (6 bases). The CDR3 covers 13 residues. CDR1 and CDR2 from the germline V gene are SNHLY and FYNNEI. Trimming removed 3 bases from V and 9 bases from J, with 12 bases in between. The CDR3 nucleotides are TGTGCCAGCAGTGATTACAGGGCCCCTGAGCAGTTCTTC. Protein sequence: CASSDYRAPEQFF.

This clone was detected only once. The chain links TRBV20-1 to TRBJ1-2; no reliable D call. The V gene's germline CDR1 is DFQATT and CDR2 SNEGSKA (reference sequence). Trimming took off 5 bases at V and 6 bases at J, with 10 bases between the two ends. The CDR3 length is 11 residues. For the CDR3, the DNA is TGCAGTGCTGCCCGTCGGGATGGCTACACCTTC. This codes for CSAARRDGYTF.

The chain joins TRBV11-2 to TRBJ2-7, with D maybe TRBD1 (5 bases). The CDR3 length is 15 residues. V shed 0 bases and J shed 5 bases, with 14 bases lying between them. The V gene's germline CDR1 is SGHAT and CDR2 FQNNGV. CDR3 sequence reads: CASSLDPDRFDEQYF. Written as DNA, the CDR3 is TGTGCCAGCAGCTTAGACCCCGACAGATTTGACGAGCAGTACTTC.

V usage is TRBV5-1 and J usage is TRBJ2-7; D not certain. This CDR3 contains 12 residues. The V end lost 0 bases, the J end lost 6 bases, and 7 bases lay between the germline ends. Germline CDR1 SGHRS, CDR2 YFSETQ. The CDR3 reads CASSLESSEQYF. CDR3 sequence (DNA): TGCGCCAGCAGCTTGGAGTCTAGCGAGCAGTACTTC.

The rearrangement links TRBV30 to TRBJ1-3; TRBD1 matches at 7 bases. V trimming: 1 base; J trimming: 0 bases; junction bases outside the gene matches: 3. The CDR3 totals 15 residues. CDR1 and CDR2 (germline): GTSNPN, SVGIG (reference sequence). The CDR3 loop is CAWSGQGVSGNTIYF. DNA for the CDR3: TGTGCCTGGAGTGGACAGGGAGTCTCTGGAAACACCATATATTTT.

This clone turned up a few times. Here the CDR3 DNA reads TGTGCCAGCAGTGAATCGAGAACAGATACGCAGTATTTT. Protein: CASSESRTDTQYF. The chain uses TRBV2 and TRBJ2-3; no definite D call. V dropped 2 bases and J dropped 3 bases, with 6 bases sitting between them. CDR3 length: 13 residues. Germline CDR1 is SNHLY and CDR2 is FYNNEI.

The chain uses TRBV28 and TRBJ1-1, with D possibly TRBD1 on 6 matching bases. Per germline, CDR1 MDHEN and CDR2 SYDVKM. The CDR3 runs 14 residues. V was pared by 3 bases and J by 2 bases, with 10 bases between. DNA of the CDR3: TGTGCCAGCAGTTTCCAGGGGATTAACACTGAAGCTTTCTTT. Protein: CASSFQGINTEAFF.

This chain connects TRBV6-1 to TRBJ2-1; 14 bases match TRBD2. The CDR3 totals 14 residues. CDR1 is MNHNS, CDR2 SASEGT, per germline. J was trimmed by 6 bases and V by 9 bases; bases with no gene match: 4. The CDR3 loop reads CASMTSGRGNEQFF. The CDR3 DNA reads TGTGCCAGTATGACTAGCGGGAGGGGCAATGAGCAGTTCTTC.

The V gene is TRBV5-1, the J gene TRBJ2-7; weak D call: TRBD2 (6 bases). The V and J ends lost 0 bases and 5 bases respectively, with 21 bases between them. Germline-derived CDR1 and CDR2 are SGHRS and YFSETQ. The CDR3 spans 17 residues. CDR3: CASSLGAEFWRAHEQYF. CDR3 nucleotide sequence: TGCGCCAGCAGCTTGGGGGCAGAGTTTTGGAGGGCACACGAGCAGTACTTC.

The V gene is TRBV2, the J gene TRBJ2-7; D gene ambiguous. The V gene lost 5 bases and the J gene lost 4 bases, with 6 bases spanning the gap. CDR1 SNHLY and CDR2 FYNNEI come from the germline V gene. This CDR3 is built from 11 residues. The CDR3 loop reads CASSLVYEQYF. The DNA for the CDR3 is TGTGCCAGCAGTCTAGTATACGAGCAGTACTTC. Looking up the rest from reference TRBV2 and TRBJ2-7 gives the full variable domain: EPEVTQTPSHQVTQMGQEVILRCVPISNHLYFYWYRQILGQKVEFLVSFYNNEISEKSEIFDDQFSVERPDGSNFTLKIRSTKLEDSAMYFCASSLVYEQYFGPGTRLTVT.

This chain uses TRBV5-4 with TRBJ2-1; a possible D gene is TRBD2 (5 bases). Germline CDR1 SGHNT, CDR2 YYREEE (reference sequence). This CDR3 has 13 amino acids. V was trimmed by 0 bases and J by 8 bases, leaving 9 bases between them. The CDR3 nucleotides are TGTGCCAGCAGCTTGGTGGGAGCCGATGAGCAGTTCTTC. Its protein is CASSLVGADEQFF.

This rearrangement joins TRBV29-1 to TRBJ2-1; TRBD2 agrees at 14 bases. With 4 bases clipped from V and 3 bases from J, the junction kept 5 bases outside the gene matches. CDR3 length: 16 amino acids. In germline, CDR1 is SQVTM, CDR2 ANQGSEA. CDR3 loop: CSVARTSGGIYNEQFF. CDR3 nucleotide sequence: TGCAGCGTTGCCCGGACTAGCGGGGGGATCTACAATGAGCAGTTCTTC.

V gene TRBV29-1 combines with J gene TRBJ1-1; the D gene is possibly TRBD1 (6 bases). Germline values: CDR1 SQVTM, CDR2 ANQGSEA. V lost 1 base to trimming and J lost 3 bases, with 9 bases between them. This CDR3 has 13 residues. The DNA for the CDR3 is TGCAGCGTTGAAGTAGGGGGGGACACTGAAGCTTTCTTT. Encoded protein: CSVEVGGDTEAFF.

The chain employs TRBV4-1 and TRBJ2-3, with TRBD2 matching over 8 bases. CDR1 is MGHRA, CDR2 YSYEKL, per germline. The CDR3 length is 17 residues. After removal of 9 bases from V and 0 bases from J, the junction contained 14 bases not matched to a gene. DNA of the CDR3: TGCGCCAGTCTAGAGCTGCATGGGACTAGTAGCACAGATACGCAGTATTTT. Its translation is CASLELHGTSSTDTQYF.

This chain joins TRBV7-3 and TRBJ1-2; D ambiguous. Germline lookup yields CDR1 SGHTA and CDR2 FQGTGA. The V and J ends lost 10 bases and 5 bases respectively, with 14 bases between them. This CDR3 has 12 residues. The CDR3 region has the DNA TGTGCCATGGGAGGGTATTTATATGGCTACACCTTC. Residues: CAMGGYLYGYTF.

This clone has only one observation. The V call is TRBV19, the J call TRBJ1-5; D is perhaps TRBD1 (5 bases). The CDR3 spans 15 residues. V was pared by 0 bases and J by 4 bases, with 10 bases between. Germline V gives CDR1 LNHDA, CDR2 SQIVND (reference sequence). The CDR3 here is CASSIEGGVNQPQHF. Here the CDR3 DNA reads TGTGCCAGTAGTATAGAGGGAGGGGTAAATCAGCCCCAGCATTTT. Supplemented by reference TRBV19 and TRBJ1-5, the full variable domain reads DGGITQSPKYLFRKEGQNVTLSCEQNLNHDAMYWYRQDPGQGLRLIYYSQIVNDFQKGDIAEGYSVSREKKESFPLTVTSAQKNPTAFYLCASSIEGGVNQPQHFGDGTRLSIL.